What follows are 15 T cell receptor beta chains derived from one specimen sequenced in a study of T cell responses to AZD1222 COVID-19 vaccine. Sequenced by immunoSEQ multiplex PCR; TCRdb stores in-frame clones only, minus some. The repertoire holds about 70,000 clones, 83% seen once, with approximately 5.9% in the top ten. The starting material was peripheral blood, obtained 28 days after the second AZD1222 dose. The receptors stem from an adult who received the AZD1222 COVID-19 vaccine.

The chain combines TRBV27 with TRBJ2-2; no reliable D call. Germline lookup yields CDR1 MNHEY and CDR2 SMNVEV (reference sequence). The V and J ends lost 7 bases and 0 bases respectively, with 9 bases between them. CDR3 size: 14 residues. The CDR3 sequence: CASTWKANTGELFF. The CDR3 DNA reads as TGTGCCAGCACCTGGAAAGCGAACACCGGGGAGCTGTTTTTT.

The rearrangement links TRBV6-5 to TRBJ1-2; a weak D match, TRBD1 (6 bases). The germline CDR1 and CDR2 sequences are MNHEY and SVGAGI. The V end was cut by 6 bases, the J end by 4 bases, with 15 bases between. The CDR3 runs 14 residues. The CDR3 nucleotides are TGTGCCAGCAGGCTCCAGGACAGTCCCTATGGCTACACCTTC. As protein: CASRLQDSPYGYTF.

With regard to this clone: At the DNA level, this CDR3 is encoded by other sequences in the same sample as well. The gene calls are TRBV5-1 and TRBJ2-5, with 11 bases identical to TRBD2. V was clipped by 0 bases and J by 5 bases; unmatched bases: 9. CDR3 length: 17 amino acids. Germline V lookup: CDR1 SGHRS, CDR2 YFSETQ. In DNA form, the CDR3 reads TGCGCCAGCAGCTTGGGGTCTAGCGGGGGGCGGGATGAGACCCAGTACTTC. This translates into CASSLGSSGGRDETQYF.

The chain recombines TRBV4-3 with TRBJ2-1; 16 bases agree with TRBD2. Germline-derived CDR1 and CDR2 are LGHNA and YSLEER. This CDR3 spans 18 amino acids. The J segment lost 7 bases and the V segment lost 0 bases, leaving 6 bases of the junction unmatched. CDR3 region: CASSQEGMGLAGGNEQFF. The DNA for the CDR3 is TGCGCCAGCAGCCAAGAGGGCATGGGACTAGCGGGGGGGAATGAGCAGTTCTTC.

The V call is TRBV9, the J call TRBJ2-4; D is perhaps TRBD1 or TRBD2 (6 bases each). V lost 0 bases, J lost 3 bases, and 10 bases lay in between. The CDR3 loop spans 15 amino acids. Germline lookup yields CDR1 SGDLS and CDR2 YYNGEE. In DNA, the CDR3 is TGTGCCAGCAGCGTAGAAGGAGGGGGCAAAAACATTCAGTACTTC. Translation: CASSVEGGGKNIQYF.

The gene calls are TRBV5-4 and TRBJ1-4, with D tentatively TRBD1 (5 bases). The CDR3 runs to 15 residues. V was clipped by 0 bases and J by 6 bases, with 12 bases between them. Per germline, CDR1 SGHNT and CDR2 YYREEE (reference sequence). The CDR3 here is CASSLGGGSDEKLFF. DNA of the CDR3: TGTGCCAGCAGCTTGGGCGGGGGGAGTGATGAAAAACTGTTTTTT.

The genes are TRBV30 and TRBJ1-3, with TRBD1 as a possible D gene (6 bases). Germline V lookup: CDR1 GTSNPN, CDR2 SVGIG (reference sequence). The CDR3 sequence is 17 residues long. V was trimmed by 3 bases and J by 0 bases, leaving 18 bases between them. The CDR3: CAWRGTRDNYSGNTIYF. The CDR3 DNA sequence: TGTGCCTGGAGGGGAACCCGGGACAATTACTCTGGAAACACCATATATTTT. Combining the CDR3 with reference TRBV30 and TRBJ1-3 gives the whole variable domain SQTIHQWPATLVQPVGSPLSLECTVEGTSNPNLYWYRQAAGRGLQLLFYSVGIGQISSEVPQNLSASRPQDRQFILSSKKLLLSDSGFYLCAWRGTRDNYSGNTIYFGEGSWLTVV.

The V gene is TRBV5-1, the J gene TRBJ1-2; D call uncertain. This CDR3 comprises 14 residues. V was cut by 5 bases and J by 0 bases, with 11 bases left in between. Germline V CDR1 and CDR2: SGHRS, YFSETQ. The CDR3 protein is CASRAAGANYGYTF. The CDR3 bases are TGCGCCAGCAGAGCGGCGGGAGCTAACTATGGCTACACCTTC.

The chain joins TRBV29-1 to TRBJ1-1; the D is unclear. The CDR3 sequence is 13 residues long. CDR1 and CDR2 from the germline V gene are SQVTM and ANQGSEA. The V gene lost 7 bases and the J gene lost 4 bases, with 16 bases spanning the gap. The CDR3 protein is CSAEARPVTEAFF. The CDR3 DNA is TGCAGCGCTGAGGCCCGACCCGTCACTGAAGCTTTCTTT. The complete variable domain, with remaining parts taken from reference TRBV29-1 and TRBJ1-1, reads SAVISQKPSRDICQRGTSLTIQCQVDSQVTMMFWYRQQPGQSLTLIATANQGSEATYESGFVIDKFPISRPNLTFSTLTVSNMSPEDSSIYLCSAEARPVTEAFFGQGTRLTVV.

In this sample, this clone turned up once. The V call is TRBV6-5, the J call TRBJ2-1, with D possibly TRBD2 on 5 matching bases. The CDR3 is 14 residues long. Trimming shortened V by 4 bases and J by 0 bases, and 7 bases separated the two germline ends. Germline CDR1 reads MNHEY; CDR2 reads SVGAGI. The DNA of the CDR3 is TGTGCCAGCAGTTTAGCGTACTCCTACAATGAGCAGTTCTTC. Translation gives CASSLAYSYNEQFF.

The chain employs TRBV24-1 and TRBJ2-1, with 9 bases fitting TRBD1. Germline values: CDR1 KGHDR, CDR2 SFDVKD. Trimming took 3 bases from V and 5 from J; bases not matched to a gene: 7. This CDR3 spans 16 amino acids. This chain's CDR3 is CATSDTQGASHNEQFF. The CDR3 DNA reads TGTGCCACCAGTGATACACAGGGGGCTTCTCACAATGAGCAGTTCTTC.

V usage is TRBV2 and J usage is TRBJ1-5; weak D call: TRBD1 (5 bases). Germline V gene sequence: CDR1 SNHLY, CDR2 FYNNEI. CDR3 length equals 11 residues. V lost 6 bases and J lost 8, with 8 bases in between. The CDR3 loop reads CASSGAEPQHF. The CDR3 DNA reads TGTGCCAGCAGCGGGGCCGAGCCCCAGCATTTT.

The chain is built from TRBV3-1 (or the pseudogene TRBV3-2) and TRBJ1-6; D is perhaps TRBD1 (5 bases). Between the trimmed V and J ends, which lost 0 bases and 7 bases, there was a span of 13 bases. In germline, CDR1 is LGHDT, CDR2 YNNKEL (reference sequence). The CDR3 is made up of 16 amino acids. In DNA, the CDR3 is TGTGCCAGCAGCCAAGATCGTGGGACCGGAAATTCACCCCTCCACTTT. It encodes CASSQDRGTGNSPLHF.

Only one count was recorded for this clone. The rearrangement links TRBV6-5 to TRBJ1-5; D might be TRBD1 (5 bases). V was clipped by 8 bases and J by 1 base, with 9 bases between them. There are 13 residues in the CDR3. Germline lookup yields CDR1 MNHEY and CDR2 SVGAGI. In nucleotides, the CDR3 is TGTGCCAGCTCCAGGGAGAGCAATCAGCCCCAGCATTTT. This sequence encodes CASSRESNQPQHF.

This sequence joins TRBV5-1 and TRBJ1-3, with D unresolved. The CDR3 length is 17 residues. CDR1 and CDR2 (germline): SGHRS, YFSETQ. Trimming removed 0 bases at V and 3 bases at J, with 16 bases between. The CDR3 DNA is TGCGCCAGCAGCTTGGCGAAGGGTGGGCCTCTTGGAAACACCATATATTTT. Residues: CASSLAKGGPLGNTIYF.